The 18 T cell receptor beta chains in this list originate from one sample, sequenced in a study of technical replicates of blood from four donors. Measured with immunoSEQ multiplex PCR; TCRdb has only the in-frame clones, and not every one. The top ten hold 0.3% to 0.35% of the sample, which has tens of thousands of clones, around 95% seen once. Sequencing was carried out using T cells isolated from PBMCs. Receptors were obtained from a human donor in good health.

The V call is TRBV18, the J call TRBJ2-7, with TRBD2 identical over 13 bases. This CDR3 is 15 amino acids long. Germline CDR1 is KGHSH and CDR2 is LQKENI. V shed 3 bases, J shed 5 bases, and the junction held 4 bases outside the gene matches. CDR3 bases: TGTGCCAGCTCACCGGGACTAGCGGGAAAGGACGAGCAGTACTTC. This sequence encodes CASSPGLAGKDEQYF.

CDR3 amino acids: CASSIARGGGQETQYF. CDR3 bases: TGTGCCAGTAGTATAGCCCGGGGGGGAGGCCAAGAGACCCAGTACTTC. The V gene is TRBV19, the J gene TRBJ2-5, with 8 bases aligning to TRBD2. Germline V gene sequence: CDR1 LNHDA, CDR2 SQIVND (reference sequence). The CDR3 contains 16 residues. V trimming: 1 base; J trimming: 1 base; junction bases outside the gene matches: 5.

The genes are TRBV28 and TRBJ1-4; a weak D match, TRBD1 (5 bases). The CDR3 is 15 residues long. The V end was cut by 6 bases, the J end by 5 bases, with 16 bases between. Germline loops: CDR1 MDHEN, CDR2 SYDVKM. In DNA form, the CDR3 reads TGTGCCAGCAGCCCATTGGATCGGACAAATGAAAAACTGTTTTTT. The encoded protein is CASSPLDRTNEKLFF.

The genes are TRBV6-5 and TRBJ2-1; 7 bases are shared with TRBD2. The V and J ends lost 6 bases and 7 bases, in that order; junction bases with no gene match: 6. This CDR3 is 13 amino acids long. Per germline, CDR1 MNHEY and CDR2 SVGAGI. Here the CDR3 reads CASRGGIQNEQFF. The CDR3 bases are TGTGCCAGCAGGGGGGGGATTCAGAATGAGCAGTTCTTC.

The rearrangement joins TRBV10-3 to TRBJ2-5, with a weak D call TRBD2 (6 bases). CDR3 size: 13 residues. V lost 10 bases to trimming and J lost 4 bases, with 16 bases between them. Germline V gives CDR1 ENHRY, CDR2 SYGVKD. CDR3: CATRGGAGETQYF. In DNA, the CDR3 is TGTGCCACCCGGGGAGGCGCAGGAGAGACCCAGTACTTC.

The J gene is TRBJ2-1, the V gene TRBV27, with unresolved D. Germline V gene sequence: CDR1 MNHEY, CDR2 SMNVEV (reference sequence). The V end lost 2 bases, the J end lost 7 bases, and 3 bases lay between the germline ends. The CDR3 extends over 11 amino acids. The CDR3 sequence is CASSLANEQFF. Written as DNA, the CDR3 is TGTGCCAGCAGTTTAGCGAATGAGCAGTTCTTC.

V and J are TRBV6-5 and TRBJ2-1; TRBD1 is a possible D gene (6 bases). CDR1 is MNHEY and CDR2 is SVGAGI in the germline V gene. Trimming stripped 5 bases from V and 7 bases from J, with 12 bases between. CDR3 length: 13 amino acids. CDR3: CASSTTGFNEQFF. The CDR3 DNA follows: TGTGCCAGCAGTACCACAGGGTTTAATGAGCAGTTCTTC.

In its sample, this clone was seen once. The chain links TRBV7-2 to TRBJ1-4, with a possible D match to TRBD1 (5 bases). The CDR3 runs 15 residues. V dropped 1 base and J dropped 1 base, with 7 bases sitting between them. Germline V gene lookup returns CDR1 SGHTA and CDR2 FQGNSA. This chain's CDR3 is CASSLDGGTNEKLFF. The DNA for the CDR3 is TGTGCCAGCAGCTTAGACGGGGGAACTAATGAAAAACTGTTTTTT.

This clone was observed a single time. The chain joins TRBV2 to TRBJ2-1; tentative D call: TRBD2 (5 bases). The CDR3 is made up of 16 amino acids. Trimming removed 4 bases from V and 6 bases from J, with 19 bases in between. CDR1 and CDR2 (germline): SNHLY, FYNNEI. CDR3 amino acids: CASSVPGGRESNEQFF. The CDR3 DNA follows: TGTGCCAGCAGTGTCCCTGGAGGAAGGGAGTCCAATGAGCAGTTCTTC. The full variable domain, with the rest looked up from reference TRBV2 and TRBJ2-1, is EPEVTQTPSHQVTQMGQEVILRCVPISNHLYFYWYRQILGQKVEFLVSFYNNEISEKSEIFDDQFSVERPDGSNFTLKIRSTKLEDSAMYFCASSVPGGRESNEQFFGPGTRLTVL.

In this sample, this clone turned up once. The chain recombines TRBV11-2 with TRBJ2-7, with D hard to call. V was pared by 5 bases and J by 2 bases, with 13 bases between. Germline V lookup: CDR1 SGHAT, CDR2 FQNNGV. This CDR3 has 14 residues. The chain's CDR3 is CASSPLESPYEQYF. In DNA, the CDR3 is TGTGCCAGCAGCCCGCTAGAAAGTCCCTACGAGCAGTACTTC.

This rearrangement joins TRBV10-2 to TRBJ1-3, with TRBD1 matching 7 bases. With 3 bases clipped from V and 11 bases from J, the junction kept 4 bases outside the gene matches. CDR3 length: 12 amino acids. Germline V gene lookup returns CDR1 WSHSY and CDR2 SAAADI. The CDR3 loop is CASSDTGEAIYF. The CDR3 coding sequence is TGCGCCAGCAGTGACACAGGGGAAGCCATATATTTT.

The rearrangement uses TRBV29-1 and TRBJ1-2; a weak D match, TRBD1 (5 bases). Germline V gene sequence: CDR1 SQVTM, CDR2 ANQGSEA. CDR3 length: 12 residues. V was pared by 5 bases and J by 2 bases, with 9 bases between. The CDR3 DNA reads TGCAGCGTTTCCGGGGGGAACTATGGCTACACCTTC. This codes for CSVSGGNYGYTF.

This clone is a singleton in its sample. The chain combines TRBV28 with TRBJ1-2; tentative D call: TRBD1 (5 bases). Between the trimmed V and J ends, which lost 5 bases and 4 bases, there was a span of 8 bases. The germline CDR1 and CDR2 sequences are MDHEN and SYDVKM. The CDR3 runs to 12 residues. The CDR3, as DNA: TGTGCCAGCAGTGGACACCTCTATGGCTACACCTTC. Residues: CASSGHLYGYTF.

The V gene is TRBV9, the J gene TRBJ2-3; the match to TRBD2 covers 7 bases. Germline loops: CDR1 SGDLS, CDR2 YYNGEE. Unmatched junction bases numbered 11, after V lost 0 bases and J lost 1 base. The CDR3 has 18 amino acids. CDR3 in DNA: TGTGCCAGCAGCGTAGGTGGCGGGAGCTTTGTGGGCACAGATACGCAGTATTTT. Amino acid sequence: CASSVGGGSFVGTDTQYF.

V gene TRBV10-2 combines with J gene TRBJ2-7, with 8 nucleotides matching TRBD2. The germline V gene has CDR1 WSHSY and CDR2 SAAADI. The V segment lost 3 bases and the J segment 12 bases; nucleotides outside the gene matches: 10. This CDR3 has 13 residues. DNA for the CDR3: TGCGCCAGCAGTGATAGGACTAGCTATAGGACGTACTTC. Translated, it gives CASSDRTSYRTYF.

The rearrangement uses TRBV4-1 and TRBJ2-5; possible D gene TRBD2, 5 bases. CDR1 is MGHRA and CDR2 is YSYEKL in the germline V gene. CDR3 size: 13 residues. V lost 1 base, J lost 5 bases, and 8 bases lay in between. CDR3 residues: CASSQGTQETQYF. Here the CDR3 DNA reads TGCGCCAGCAGCCAAGGGACTCAGGAGACCCAGTACTTC.

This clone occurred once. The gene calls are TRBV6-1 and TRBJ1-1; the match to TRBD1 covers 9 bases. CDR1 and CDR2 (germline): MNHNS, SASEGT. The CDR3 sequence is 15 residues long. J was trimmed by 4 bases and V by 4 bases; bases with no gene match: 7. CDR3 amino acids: CASSAHRGQTTEAFF. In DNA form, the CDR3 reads TGTGCCAGCAGTGCACACAGGGGGCAGACCACTGAAGCTTTCTTT.

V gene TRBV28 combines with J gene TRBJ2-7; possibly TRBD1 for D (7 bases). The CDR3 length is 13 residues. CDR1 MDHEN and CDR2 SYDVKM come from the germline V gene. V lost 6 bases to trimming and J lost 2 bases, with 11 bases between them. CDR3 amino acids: CASRLRGAYEQYF. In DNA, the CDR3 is TGTGCCAGCAGGCTCAGGGGGGCCTACGAGCAGTACTTC. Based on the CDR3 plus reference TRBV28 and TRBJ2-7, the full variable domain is DVKVTQSSRYLVKRTGEKVFLECVQDMDHENMFWYRQDPGLGLRLIYFSYDVKMKEKGDIPEGYSVSREKKERFSLILESASTNQTSMYLCASRLRGAYEQYFGPGTRLTVT.